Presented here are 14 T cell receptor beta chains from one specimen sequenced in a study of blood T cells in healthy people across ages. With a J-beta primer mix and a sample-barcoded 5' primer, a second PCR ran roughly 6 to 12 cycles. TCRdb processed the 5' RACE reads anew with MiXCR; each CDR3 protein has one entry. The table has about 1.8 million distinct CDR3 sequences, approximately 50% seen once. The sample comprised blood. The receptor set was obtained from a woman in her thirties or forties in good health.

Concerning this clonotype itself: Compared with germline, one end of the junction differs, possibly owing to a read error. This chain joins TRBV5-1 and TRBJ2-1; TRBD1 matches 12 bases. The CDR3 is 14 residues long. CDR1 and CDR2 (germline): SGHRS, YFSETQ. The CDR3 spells CAGSWGQGANEQFF. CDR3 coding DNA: TGCGCCGGCAGCTGGGGACAGGGGGCCAATGAGCAGTTCTTC.

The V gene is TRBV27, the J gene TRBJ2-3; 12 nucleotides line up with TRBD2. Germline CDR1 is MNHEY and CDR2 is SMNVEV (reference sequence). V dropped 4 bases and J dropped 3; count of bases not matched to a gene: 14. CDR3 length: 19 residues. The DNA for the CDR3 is TGTGCCAGCAGTTCTCCCCTCTTTGGACTAGCGGGAAATACAGATACGCAGTATTTT. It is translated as CASSSPLFGLAGNTDTQYF.

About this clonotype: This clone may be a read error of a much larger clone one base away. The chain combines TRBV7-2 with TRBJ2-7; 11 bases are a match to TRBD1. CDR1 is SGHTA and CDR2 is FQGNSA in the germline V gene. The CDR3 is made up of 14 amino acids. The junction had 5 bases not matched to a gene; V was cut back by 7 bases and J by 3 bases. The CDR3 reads CASTPGTGGYEQYF. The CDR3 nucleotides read TGTGCCAGCACCCCCGGGACAGGGGGCTACGAGCAGTACTTC.

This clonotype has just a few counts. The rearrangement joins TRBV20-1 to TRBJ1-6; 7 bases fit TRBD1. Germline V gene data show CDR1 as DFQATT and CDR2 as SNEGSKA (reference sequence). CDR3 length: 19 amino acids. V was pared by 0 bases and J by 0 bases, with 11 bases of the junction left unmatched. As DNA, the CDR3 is TGCAGTGCTAGAGACGGGACAGCTACTCTTAGCTCCTATAATTCACCCCTCCACTTT. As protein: CSARDGTATLSSYNSPLHF.

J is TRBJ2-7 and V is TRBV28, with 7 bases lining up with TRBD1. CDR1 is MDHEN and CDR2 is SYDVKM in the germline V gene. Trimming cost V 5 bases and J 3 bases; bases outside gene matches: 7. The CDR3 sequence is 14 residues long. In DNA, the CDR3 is TGTGCCAGCAGTATACGACAGGGATACTACGAGCAGTACTTC. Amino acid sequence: CASSIRQGYYEQYF.

CDR3 loop: CSASPGQGGNEQFF. CDR3 bases: TGCAGTGCTAGTCCGGGACAGGGGGGAAATGAGCAGTTCTTC. The V gene is TRBV20-1, the J gene TRBJ2-1; 11 bases are a match to TRBD1. Trimming removed 3 bases from V and 7 bases from J; junction bases left unmatched: 5. This CDR3 is 14 amino acids long. The V gene's germline CDR1 is DFQATT and CDR2 SNEGSKA (reference sequence).

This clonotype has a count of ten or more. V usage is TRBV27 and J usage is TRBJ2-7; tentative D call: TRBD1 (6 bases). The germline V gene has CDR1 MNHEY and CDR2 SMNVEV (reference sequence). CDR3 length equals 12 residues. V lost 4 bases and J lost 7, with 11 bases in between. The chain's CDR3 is CASSSDRGEQYF. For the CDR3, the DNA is TGTGCCAGCAGTTCGGACAGAGGGGAGCAGTACTTC.

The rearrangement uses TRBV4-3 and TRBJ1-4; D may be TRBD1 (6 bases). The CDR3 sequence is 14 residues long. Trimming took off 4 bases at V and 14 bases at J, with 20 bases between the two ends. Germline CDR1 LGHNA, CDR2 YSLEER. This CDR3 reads CASSPDSGALVLFF. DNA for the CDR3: TGCGCCAGCAGCCCAGATTCAGGGGCCCTCGTCCTGTTTTTT.

CDR3 amino acids: CSVQGQANEKLFF. In DNA form, the CDR3 reads TGCAGCGTACAGGGGCAGGCTAATGAAAAACTGTTTTTT. The chain couples TRBV29-1 to TRBJ1-4; 7 nucleotides align to TRBD1. V lost 6 bases and J lost 3; bases outside the gene matches: 4. The CDR3 is made up of 13 amino acids. The V gene's germline CDR1 is SQVTM and CDR2 ANQGSEA.

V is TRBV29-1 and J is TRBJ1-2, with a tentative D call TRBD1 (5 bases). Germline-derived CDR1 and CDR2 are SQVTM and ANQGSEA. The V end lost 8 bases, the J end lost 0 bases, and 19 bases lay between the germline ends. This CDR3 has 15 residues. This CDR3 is CSTPARDPANYGYTF. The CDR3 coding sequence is TGCAGCACCCCGGCCCGGGACCCGGCTAACTATGGCTACACCTTC.

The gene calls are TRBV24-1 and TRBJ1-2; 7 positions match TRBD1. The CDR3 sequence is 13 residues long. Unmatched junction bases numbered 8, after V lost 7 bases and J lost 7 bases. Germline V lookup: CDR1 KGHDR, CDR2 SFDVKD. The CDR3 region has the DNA TGTGCCACCAGCCCAGACAGGGCCGGTGGCTACACCTTC. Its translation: CATSPDRAGGYTF.

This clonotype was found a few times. The CDR3 DNA is TGTGCCTCCGGACAGGGACCCGAGCAGTACTTC. It yields the protein CASGQGPEQYF. The chain combines TRBV27 with TRBJ2-7; TRBD1 agrees at 8 bases. Germline-derived CDR1 and CDR2 are MNHEY and SMNVEV (reference sequence). V dropped 11 bases and J dropped 6; count of bases not matched to a gene: 6. The CDR3 is 11 amino acids.

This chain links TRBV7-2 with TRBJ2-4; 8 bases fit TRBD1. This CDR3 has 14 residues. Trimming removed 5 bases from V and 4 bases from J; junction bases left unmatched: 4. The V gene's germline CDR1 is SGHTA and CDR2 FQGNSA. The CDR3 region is CASSGQGLKNIQYF. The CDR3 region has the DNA TGTGCCAGCAGCGGACAGGGCCTAAAAAACATTCAGTACTTC.

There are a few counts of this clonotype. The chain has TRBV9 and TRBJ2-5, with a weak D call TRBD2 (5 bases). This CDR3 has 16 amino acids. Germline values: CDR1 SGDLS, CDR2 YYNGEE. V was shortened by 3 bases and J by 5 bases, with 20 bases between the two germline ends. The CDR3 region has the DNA TGTGCCAGCAGCGCTCGGGGAGACGGAACATTGGAGACCCAGTACTTC. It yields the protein CASSARGDGTLETQYF.